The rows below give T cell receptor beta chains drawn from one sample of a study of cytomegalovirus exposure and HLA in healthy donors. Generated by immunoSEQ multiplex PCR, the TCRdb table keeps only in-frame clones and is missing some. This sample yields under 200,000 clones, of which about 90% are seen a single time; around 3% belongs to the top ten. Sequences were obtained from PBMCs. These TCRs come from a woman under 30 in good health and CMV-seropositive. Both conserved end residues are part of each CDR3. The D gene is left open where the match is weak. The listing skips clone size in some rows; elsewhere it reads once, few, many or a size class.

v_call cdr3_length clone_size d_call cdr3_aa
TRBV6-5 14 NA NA CASSYVSQDTEAFF
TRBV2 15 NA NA CASSQLLRVDNEQFF
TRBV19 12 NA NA CASSNSKETQYF
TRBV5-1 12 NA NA CASSELGHEQFF
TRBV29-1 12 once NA CSVLYSGNTIYF
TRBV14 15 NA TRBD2 CASSPSGRGYNEQFF
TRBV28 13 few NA CASSWAQGEGYTF
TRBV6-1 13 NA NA CASSETQGSGYTF
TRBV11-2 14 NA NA CASSLGGSGNTIYF
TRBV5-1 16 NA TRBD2 CASSPRREGSKYEQYF
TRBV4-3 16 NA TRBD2 CASSQGLAGGLDEQYF
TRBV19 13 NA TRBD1 CASSIDTGGEQYF
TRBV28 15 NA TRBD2 CASRGSGRRGDTQYF
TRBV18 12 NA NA CASSRQGETQYF
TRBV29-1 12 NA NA CSVKDSENIQYF
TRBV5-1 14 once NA CASSLETGFYGYTF
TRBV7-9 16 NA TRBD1 CASSLGTGNSNQPQHF
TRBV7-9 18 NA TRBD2 CASSPTRLTSGREDEQFF
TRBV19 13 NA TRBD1 CASRSRGTDTQYF
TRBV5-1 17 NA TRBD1 CASSAGQGALYDTEAFF
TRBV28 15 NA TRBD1 CASSPSTGKNYGYTF
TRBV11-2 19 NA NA CASSPRAGLPPRSAYEQYF
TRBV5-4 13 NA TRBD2 CASSRSSGSEQYF
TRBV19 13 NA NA CASSSLVGGSAFF
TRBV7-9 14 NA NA CASSPRGGPGELFF
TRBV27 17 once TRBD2 CASSFRLAGGAHNEQFF
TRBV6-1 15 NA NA CASSRQGNSNQPQHF